This T cell receptor (beta chain) was sequenced during a study of blood T cell repertoires in COVID-19. The authors' processing: For nucleated cells, counts were estimated from reference gene primer amplification. This table comes from immunoSEQ multiplex PCR, and its TCRdb copy is limited to in-frame clones, with some not included. Clonal size and the V and J genes are those of that table, whereas D and trimming came from the DNA. The profile shows 350,000 to 500,000 clones, 70% to 90% of them singletons. This CDR3 is 14 amino acids long. This clone has just one count. The chain employs TRBV21-1 and TRBJ1-3. TRBV21-1 is marked as a pseudogene. The origin of this receptor is a man aged 18 to 29 with COVID-19, enrolled during active disease. The specimen was peripheral blood. This chain's CDR3 is CASPDGGTGNTIYF. The CDR3 DNA is TGTGCCAGCCCCGATGGGGGGACTGGAAACACCATATATTTT.